This T cell receptor (beta chain) comes out of a study of cytomegalovirus exposure and HLA in healthy donors. Study observations and caveats: Fewer N-insertions than the 666-donor mean were reportedly shown by an Asian-associated ancestry cluster in a later analysis. The classifier reportedly diagnosed cytomegalovirus status with high sensitivity and specificity.

About this clone: What it binds is not known.

Both 60 Vbeta primers and 13 Jbeta primers went into the PCR. Here immunoSEQ multiplex PCR was the method, and the copy in TCRdb shows in-frame clones only, minus some. This sample's clone table lists tens of thousands of clones. Germline CDR1 reads MGHDK; CDR2 reads SYGVNS. CDR3 length: 16 residues. V lost 5 bases and J lost 4, with 20 bases in between. The sequencing input was PBMCs. The sequence was collected from a man younger than 40 in good health and CMV-seropositive. The J gene is TRBJ1-2, the V gene TRBV25-1; D possibly corresponds to TRBD1 (6 bases). DNA of the CDR3: TGTGCCAGCAGTAGCGGGTCCGCGGGGGCGGCCTATGGCTACACCTTC. Its translation: CASSSGSAGAAYGYTF.